What follows are 31 T cell receptor beta chains derived from one specimen sequenced in a study of blood T cell dynamics during melanoma immunotherapy. The time point is: pre-treatment baseline. Libraries were prepared by immunoSEQ multiplex PCR; TCRdb keeps only in-frame clonotypes and omits some of them. The sample contains 9,100 or so clones, just over 85% of which appear only once. The sample was blood, taken from a patient treated with checkpoint blockade. The receptor source for this set is a human donor with melanoma.

This clone has a handful of counts. The chain carries TRBV10-1 and TRBJ1-5, with D perhaps TRBD1 (5 bases). From germline, CDR1 is WNHNN and CDR2 SYGVQD (reference sequence). The germline V and J ends were trimmed by 2 bases and 4 bases, with 12 bases remaining between them. This CDR3 contains 15 residues. The CDR3 reads CASSEGAGLNQPQHF. The CDR3 region has the DNA TGCGCCAGCAGTGAGGGGGCAGGGTTGAATCAGCCCCAGCATTTT.

The chain couples TRBV28 to TRBJ2-7, with TRBD2 matching 7 bases. The CDR3 length is 16 residues. V was pared by 7 bases and J by 3 bases, with 15 bases of the junction left unmatched. Germline lookup yields CDR1 MDHEN and CDR2 SYDVKM. The chain's CDR3 is CASTPEPGLGFYEQYF. DNA for the CDR3: TGTGCCAGCACTCCCGAGCCAGGACTAGGGTTCTACGAGCAGTACTTC.

The chain has TRBV28 and TRBJ1-2, with 7 bases matching TRBD1. The CDR3 is made up of 14 amino acids. Trimming cost V 2 bases and J 4 bases; bases outside gene matches: 4. Germline V gene lookup returns CDR1 MDHEN and CDR2 SYDVKM. CDR3 DNA sequence: TGTGCCAGCAGTTTACCCCACAGGGGCTATGGCTACACCTTC. Translation: CASSLPHRGYGYTF.

The V gene is TRBV5-1, the J gene TRBJ2-1; TRBD1 agrees at 10 bases. In germline, CDR1 is SGHRS, CDR2 YFSETQ. The CDR3 has 15 amino acids. Trimming removed 4 bases from V and 6 bases from J; junction bases left unmatched: 7. CDR3 residues: CASSTDRGRINEQFF. The CDR3 DNA is TGCGCCAGCAGCACCGACAGGGGGCGCATCAATGAGCAGTTCTTC.

V is TRBV14 and J is TRBJ2-1; D is perhaps TRBD2 (5 bases). The V end was cut by 4 bases, the J end by 4 bases, with 8 bases between. The CDR3 runs 13 residues. Germline CDR1 reads SGHDN; CDR2 reads FVKESK. For the CDR3, the DNA is TGTGCCAGCAGCCCTGGCGGGTACAATGAGCAGTTCTTC. This translates into CASSPGGYNEQFF.

Comments on this clone: Other DNA sequences within the sample encode an identical CDR3. This chain links TRBV14 with TRBJ2-3, with a possible D match to TRBD1 (5 bases). Trimming removed 3 bases at V and 5 bases at J, with 18 bases between. The CDR3 covers 16 residues. The V gene's germline CDR1 is SGHDN and CDR2 FVKESK. The CDR3 protein is CASSHIGGQGQDTQYF. The CDR3 nucleotides read TGTGCCAGCAGCCATATAGGCGGACAAGGGCAAGATACGCAGTATTTT.

Here the CDR3 DNA reads TGTGCCAGCCTACAGAAGCAAGAGACCCAGTACTTC. Translating gives CASLQKQETQYF. This chain connects TRBV18 to TRBJ2-5, with D uncertain. V was pared by 8 bases and J by 2 bases, with 9 bases between. Germline V lookup: CDR1 KGHSH, CDR2 LQKENI. The CDR3 spans 12 residues.

This clone was recorded only once. Here the CDR3 reads CASSQDLEGETQYF. In DNA form, the CDR3 reads TGTGCCAGCAGCCAAGATCTCGAGGGTGAGACCCAGTACTTC. The chain carries TRBV14 and TRBJ2-5, with D tentatively TRBD2 (5 bases). Germline values: CDR1 SGHDN, CDR2 FVKESK. Trimming pared 0 bases from V and 5 bases from J, leaving 10 bases between. This CDR3 has 14 residues.

The chain couples TRBV2 to TRBJ2-3; 10 bases fit TRBD2. Trimming at V came to 6 bases and at J to 6 bases, leaving 9 bases not matched to a gene. The CDR3 loop spans 15 amino acids. Germline CDR1 SNHLY, CDR2 FYNNEI. CDR3 in amino acids: CASRASGGDRDTQYF. The DNA for the CDR3 is TGTGCCAGCAGGGCGAGCGGGGGGGACCGGGATACGCAGTATTTT.

This chain links TRBV7-6 with TRBJ2-1, with D perhaps matching TRBD2 (5 bases). From germline, CDR1 is SGHVS and CDR2 FNYEAQ. CDR3 size: 14 residues. Trimming took 1 base from V and 5 from J, leaving 9 bases between them. The CDR3 DNA reads TGTGCCAGCAGCTTAGAGCCGGGGAACAATGAGCAGTTCTTC. It translates to CASSLEPGNNEQFF. The complete variable domain, with remaining parts taken from reference TRBV7-6 and TRBJ2-1, reads GAGVSQSPRYKVTKRGQDVALRCDPISGHVSLYWYRQALGQGPEFLTYFNYEAQQDKSGLPNDRFSAERPEGSISTLTIQRTEQRDSAMYRCASSLEPGNNEQFFGPGTRLTVL.

This sequence joins TRBV5-1 and TRBJ2-1; 7 bases fit TRBD1. The CDR3 totals 16 residues. Per germline, CDR1 SGHRS and CDR2 YFSETQ. With 4 bases clipped from V and 9 bases from J, the junction kept 16 bases outside the gene matches. CDR3 sequence: CASSQPLTGPQGEQFF. DNA for the CDR3: TGCGCCAGCAGCCAACCGCTGACAGGGCCACAGGGTGAGCAGTTCTTC.

This sequence joins TRBV19 and TRBJ1-2; 7 positions match TRBD1. V shed 5 bases, J shed 4 bases, and the junction held 10 bases outside the gene matches. Germline assignment: CDR1 LNHDA and CDR2 SQIVND (reference sequence). CDR3 length: 15 residues. The CDR3 nucleotides read TGTGCCAGTAGTCCCGGGCCAGGGGGGGTCTATGGCTACACCTTC. It codes for CASSPGPGGVYGYTF.

This clone was detected only a few times. The V call is TRBV2, the J call TRBJ2-1; TRBD2 aligns across 9 bases. After removal of 4 bases from V and 8 bases from J, the junction contained 12 bases not matched to a gene. Germline V gene sequence: CDR1 SNHLY, CDR2 FYNNEI. The CDR3 is made up of 16 amino acids. The CDR3 sequence is CASSASRGGSRDEQFF. The CDR3 DNA is TGTGCCAGCAGTGCGTCGCGGGGGGGGAGTAGGGATGAGCAGTTCTTC. The whole variable domain, filled in from reference TRBV2 and TRBJ2-1, reads EPEVTQTPSHQVTQMGQEVILRCVPISNHLYFYWYRQILGQKVEFLVSFYNNEISEKSEIFDDQFSVERPDGSNFTLKIRSTKLEDSAMYFCASSASRGGSRDEQFFGPGTRLTVL.

The chain employs TRBV6-1 and TRBJ2-7, with 10 nucleotides matching TRBD1. The CDR3 contains 15 residues. Germline CDR1 is MNHNS and CDR2 is SASEGT. The V gene end was trimmed by 5 bases and the J gene end by 6 bases; junction bases not matched to a gene: 10. CDR3 DNA: TGTGCCAGCAGTATTGGACAGGGGGAGATTTTCGAGCAGTACTTC. Residues: CASSIGQGEIFEQYF.

The chain combines TRBV7-6 with TRBJ2-1; TRBD2 agrees at 9 bases. This CDR3 spans 15 amino acids. Germline CDR1 reads SGHVS; CDR2 reads FNYEAQ. V shed 6 bases, J shed 10 bases, and the junction held 13 bases outside the gene matches. Here the CDR3 DNA reads TGTGCCAGCAGTCCGCCGGGACTAGCTCTCAGAGAGCAGTTCTTC. Protein: CASSPPGLALREQFF. Full variable domain (missing parts from reference TRBV7-6 and TRBJ2-1): GAGVSQSPRYKVTKRGQDVALRCDPISGHVSLYWYRQALGQGPEFLTYFNYEAQQDKSGLPNDRFSAERPEGSISTLTIQRTEQRDSAMYRCASSPPGLALREQFFGPGTRLTVL.

The chain combines TRBV10-3 with TRBJ2-7, with D maybe TRBD1 (5 bases). The V end lost 5 bases, the J end lost 3 bases, and 8 bases lay between the germline ends. CDR1 is ENHRY, CDR2 SYGVKD, per germline. The CDR3 runs 12 residues. As DNA, the CDR3 is TGTGCCATCAGTCAGGGTGACTACGAGCAGTACTTC. This codes for CAISQGDYEQYF.

The chain uses TRBV6-5 and TRBJ1-2; D is unresolved. Trimming stripped 0 bases from V and 4 bases from J, with 3 bases between. From germline, CDR1 is MNHEY and CDR2 SVGAGI. The CDR3 has 12 residues. This CDR3 is CASSYSGYGYTF. The CDR3, as DNA: TGTGCCAGCAGTTACTCGGGCTATGGCTACACCTTC.

This clone was picked up one time. The CDR3 reads CASSYGGAEAFF. The CDR3 nucleotides read TGTGCCAGCAGTTACGGAGGGGCTGAAGCTTTCTTT. The V gene is TRBV6-5, the J gene TRBJ1-1, with a weak D call TRBD1 (5 bases). The ends were cut back, 2 bases at V and 6 bases at J, with 7 bases in the middle. The CDR3 is 12 amino acids. Germline V gives CDR1 MNHEY, CDR2 SVGAGI.

The chain links TRBV5-4 to TRBJ1-6; D remains unclear. V lost 0 bases and J 7 bases, leaving 11 bases between the germline ends. Germline values: CDR1 SGHNT, CDR2 YYREEE (reference sequence). This CDR3 spans 15 amino acids. CDR3 nucleotide sequence: TGTGCCAGCAGCTTGGGCGGGCTAAGGAATTCACCCCTCCACTTT. Encoded protein: CASSLGGLRNSPLHF.

The chain combines TRBV10-3 with TRBJ1-1; a possible D gene is TRBD1 (5 bases). CDR1 and CDR2 (germline): ENHRY, SYGVKD. Trimming removed 3 bases from V and 4 bases from J, with 12 bases in between. CDR3 size: 14 residues. The CDR3 bases are TGTGCCATCAGTGAAGGGACTTTCGGCACTGAAGCTTTCTTT. Amino acids: CAISEGTFGTEAFF.

The J gene is TRBJ1-5, the V gene TRBV5-1; 8 nucleotides match TRBD1. The J segment lost 1 base and the V segment lost 4 bases, leaving 7 bases of the junction unmatched. The CDR3 is 16 amino acids. Germline assignment: CDR1 SGHRS and CDR2 YFSETQ. The CDR3 loop is CASSQGQGGSNQPQHF. CDR3 DNA: TGCGCCAGCAGCCAAGGACAGGGAGGGAGCAATCAGCCCCAGCATTTT.

The chain employs TRBV2 and TRBJ2-3; perhaps TRBD2 as D (7 bases). Trimming took off 2 bases at V and 8 bases at J, with 17 bases between the two ends. Germline CDR1 and CDR2: SNHLY and FYNNEI. The CDR3 sequence is 15 residues long. CDR3 in amino acids: CASSEIAGAWGTQYF. CDR3 DNA: TGTGCCAGCAGTGAAATTGCGGGGGCTTGGGGTACGCAGTATTTT.

V is TRBV18 and J is TRBJ2-3; the D gene is possibly TRBD2 (5 bases). V was cut by 5 bases and J by 2 bases, with 8 bases left in between. The CDR3 has 13 amino acids. CDR1 KGHSH and CDR2 LQKENI come from the germline V gene. CDR3 residues: CASSTRDTDTQYF. Written as DNA, the CDR3 is TGTGCCAGCTCAACTAGGGACACAGATACGCAGTATTTT.

The chain carries TRBV12-5 and TRBJ2-7; D is unclear. The CDR3 spans 12 residues. V was cut by 0 bases and J by 6 bases, with 6 bases left in between. Germline CDR1 and CDR2: LGHNT and FRNRAP. CDR3 DNA sequence: TGTGCTAGTGGTTTGGTCGAGCGCGAGCAGTACTTC. Protein sequence: CASGLVEREQYF.

This chain joins TRBV28 and TRBJ2-1; 11 bases are a match to TRBD2. The CDR3 contains 17 residues. The V and J ends lost 6 bases and 4 bases, in that order; junction bases with no gene match: 11. CDR1 is MDHEN and CDR2 is SYDVKM in the germline V gene. The CDR3 DNA is TGTGCCAGCAGCCCCCTAGATAGCGGGGGGGATTACAATGAGCAGTTCTTC. It specifies CASSPLDSGGDYNEQFF.

This rearrangement joins TRBV30 to TRBJ1-4; D is ambiguous. The CDR3 length is 12 residues. Germline V gives CDR1 GTSNPN, CDR2 SVGIG (reference sequence). V shed 1 base and J shed 8 bases, with 8 bases lying between them. CDR3 in amino acids: CAWSASGEKLFF. CDR3 coding DNA: TGTGCCTGGAGTGCCTCGGGCGAAAAACTGTTTTTT.

V is TRBV6-5 and J is TRBJ2-1, with 12 positions matching TRBD2. V shed 7 bases and J 4 bases; nucleotides not matched to a gene: 5. This CDR3 comprises 15 residues. Germline-derived CDR1 and CDR2 are MNHEY and SVGAGI. The CDR3 DNA reads TGTGCCAGCAAGACTAGCGGGGGCTCATACAATGAGCAGTTCTTC. Its protein is CASKTSGGSYNEQFF.

The rearrangement uses TRBV5-4 and TRBJ2-1; a weak D match, TRBD2 (7 bases). Germline V CDR1 and CDR2: SGHNT, YYREEE (reference sequence). V was trimmed by 1 base and J by 10 bases, leaving 21 bases between them. This CDR3 has 16 residues. The DNA for the CDR3 is TGTGCCAGCAGCTTGAGGGCGGGGGCGAAAGTAAGGGAGCAGTTCTTC. This translates into CASSLRAGAKVREQFF.

J is TRBJ2-7 and V is TRBV9; D not resolved. The CDR3 runs 14 residues. Germline V gene data show CDR1 as SGDLS and CDR2 as YYNGEE. V was pared by 0 bases and J by 5 bases, with 12 bases between. This chain's CDR3 is CASSVALLSNEQYF. The CDR3 DNA sequence: TGTGCCAGCAGCGTAGCTCTTCTGTCGAACGAGCAGTACTTC.

The chain employs TRBV2 and TRBJ2-3; TRBD2 matches at 13 bases. J was trimmed by 4 bases and V by 6 bases; bases with no gene match: 7. CDR3 length: 16 amino acids. Germline CDR1 is SNHLY and CDR2 is FYNNEI. The CDR3 here is CASRLEGLAGPDTQYF. CDR3 bases: TGTGCCAGCAGGCTGGAGGGACTAGCGGGGCCAGATACGCAGTATTTT.

V is TRBV9 and J is TRBJ2-5; either TRBD1 or TRBD2 may fit D (5 bases each). Per the germline V gene, CDR1 is SGDLS and CDR2 is YYNGEE. The CDR3 consists of 14 residues. V was clipped by 4 bases and J by 5 bases, with 15 bases between them. The CDR3 sequence is CASSPGVGEETQYF. DNA for the CDR3: TGTGCCAGCAGCCCCGGAGTGGGGGAGGAGACCCAGTACTTC.